This T cell receptor (beta chain) was obtained from a study of blood T cell repertoires in COVID-19. Data came from immunoSEQ multiplex PCR; TCRdb stores just in-frame clones and leaves some out. The sample records tens of thousands of clones, roughly 88% being singletons. Losses at the gene ends were 3 bases for V and 5 bases for J; bases not matched to a gene: 2. Per germline, CDR1 MNHEY and CDR2 SMNVEV (reference sequence). CDR3 length equals 13 residues. The chain has TRBV27 and TRBJ2-7; TRBD1 matches 9 bases. This sequence was found in a man in his 70s with acute or convalescent COVID-19. The sequenced sample consisted of peripheral blood. Here the CDR3 DNA reads TGTGCCAGCAGTTTGTGGGACAGGGACGAGCAGTACTTC. It is translated as CASSLWDRDEQYF.